These T cell receptor beta chains were read from a single sample in a study of tumor-infiltrating lymphocytes in primary liver carcinoma. MiXCR, applied by TCRdb to the multiplex PCR reads, yields one record per CDR3 protein. Of 55,000 to 65,000 distinct CDR3 sequences in the sample, less than 75% were seen once. What was sequenced was liver tumor tissue from sampling region 2. The receptors here all came from a man aged 35 to 55 with primary liver carcinoma and hepatitis B virus infection. CDR3s include the opening cysteine and the closing phenylalanine or tryptophan. Each record gives: D gene, V gene, clone size, J gene, CDR3 DNA, CDR3 protein. The D gene is left open where the match is weak. Size is omitted from some rows. Given values are once, few, many or a class for expanded clones.

d_call: NA; v_call: TRBV7-8; clone_size: NA; j_call: TRBJ2-7; cdr3_nt: TGTGCCAGCAGCTTTGACTTCGAGCAGTACTTC; cdr3_aa: CASSFDFEQYF
d_call: NA; v_call: TRBV11-2; clone_size: NA; j_call: TRBJ2-7; cdr3_nt: TGTGCCAGCAATCTTGCAGGGGTTGGCGAGCAGTGTTTC; cdr3_aa: CASNLAGVGEQCF
d_call: TRBD2; v_call: TRBV12-3/TRBV12-4; clone_size: NA; j_call: TRBJ2-2; cdr3_nt: TGTGCCAGCAGTTTTGGGTCTAGCGGGAGACCCGGGGAGCTGTTTTTT; cdr3_aa: CASSFGSSGRPGELFF
d_call: TRBD2; v_call: TRBV11-2; clone_size: NA; j_call: TRBJ2-7; cdr3_nt: TGTGCCAGCTGCGAGGGACGGGGGGTTGTGCACGAGCAGTACTTC; cdr3_aa: CASCEGRGVVHEQYF
d_call: NA; v_call: TRBV29-1; clone_size: few; j_call: TRBJ2-7; cdr3_nt: TGCAGCGCCATGACTACTGGGACCGGCACTCCCTACGAGCAGTACTTC; cdr3_aa: CSAMTTGTGTPYEQYF
d_call: NA; v_call: TRBV6-1; clone_size: NA; j_call: TRBJ2-7; cdr3_nt: TGTGCCAGCAGTGAAGTCAGCAGCGCCTACGAGCAGCACTTC; cdr3_aa: CASSEVSSAYEQHF
d_call: TRBD2; v_call: TRBV13; clone_size: many; j_call: TRBJ2-2; cdr3_nt: TGTGCCAGCAGCTTAGCGCGGGAGGTTTACACCGGGGAGCTGTTTTTT; cdr3_aa: CASSLAREVYTGELFF
d_call: NA; v_call: TRBV12-3/TRBV12-4; clone_size: NA; j_call: TRBJ2-1; cdr3_nt: TGTACCAGTAGTCTCGGACAGAACAATGAGCAGTTCTTC; cdr3_aa: CTSSLGQNNEQFF
d_call: TRBD2; v_call: TRBV7-8; clone_size: once; j_call: TRBJ2-2; cdr3_nt: TGTGCCAGCAGCTTAGGAGTAGCGGGAGTTTCCCGGGAGCTGTCTTTT; cdr3_aa: CASSLGVAGVSRELSF
d_call: NA; v_call: TRBV2; clone_size: NA; j_call: TRBJ2-1; cdr3_nt: TGTGCCAGCAGTGATCGGACAGCGCGTGGGGACAATGAGCAGTTCTTC; cdr3_aa: CASSDRTARGDNEQFF
d_call: NA; v_call: TRBV6-5; clone_size: NA; j_call: TRBJ2-7; cdr3_nt: TGTGCCAGAAGTTACAAGGGCCCTGCCACTTCGATAGCCTACGAGCAGTACTTC; cdr3_aa: CARSYKGPATSIAYEQYF
d_call: TRBD2; v_call: TRBV6-6; clone_size: NA; j_call: TRBJ2-2; cdr3_nt: TGTGCCAGCAGTCTGCTCGTGGGACTAGCGGGGCCTACGAACACCGGGGAACTGTTTTTT; cdr3_aa: CASSLLVGLAGPTNTGELFF
d_call: TRBD2; v_call: TRBV4-1; clone_size: NA; j_call: TRBJ2-3; cdr3_nt: TGCGCCAGCAGCCTGACCATTGCCCTAGCGGGAGTCTCCGATACGCAATATTTT; cdr3_aa: CASSLTIALAGVSDTQYF
d_call: NA; v_call: TRBV14; clone_size: few; j_call: TRBJ2-5; cdr3_nt: TGTGCCAGTCAGGTGGACTATCAAGAGACCCAGTACTTC; cdr3_aa: CASQVDYQETQYF
d_call: TRBD2; v_call: TRBV10-3; clone_size: NA; j_call: TRBJ2-7; cdr3_nt: TGTGCCATCACCAAACGATCGGGACGAGCGGGGGGGTTCTCCTACGAACAGTACTTC; cdr3_aa: CAITKRSGRAGGFSYEQYF
d_call: TRBD2; v_call: TRBV19; clone_size: NA; j_call: TRBJ2-2; cdr3_nt: TGTGCCAGTAGGACCACTAGCGGAGACACCGGGGAGCTGTTTTTT; cdr3_aa: CASRTTSGDTGELFF
d_call: NA; v_call: TRBV6-5; clone_size: NA; j_call: TRBJ2-3; cdr3_nt: TGTACCAGTGGTGAATGGGATACGCGGTATTTT; cdr3_aa: CTSGEWDTRYF
d_call: NA; v_call: TRBV7-9; clone_size: NA; j_call: TRBJ2-1; cdr3_nt: TGTGCCGGCAGCTTACCATATCAGGGGCCTAGAACAAATGAGCAGTTGTTC; cdr3_aa: CAGSLPYQGPRTNEQLF
d_call: NA; v_call: TRBV7-9; clone_size: NA; j_call: TRBJ1-5; cdr3_nt: TGTGCCAGCAGCTTCGGCCAGGCGGATCAGCCCCAGCATTTT; cdr3_aa: CASSFGQADQPQHF
d_call: TRBD2; v_call: TRBV10-3; clone_size: many; j_call: TRBJ2-7; cdr3_nt: TGTGCCATCAGTGAGAGGGCTAGCGGGAATGACGAGCAGTACTTC; cdr3_aa: CAISERASGNDEQYF
d_call: TRBD1; v_call: TRBV6-2/TRBV6-3; clone_size: NA; j_call: TRBJ2-6; cdr3_nt: TGTACCAGCAGTTACCGGCAGGGGGTTGCTGGGGCCAACGTCATGACTTTC; cdr3_aa: CTSSYRQGVAGANVMTF
d_call: TRBD2; v_call: TRBV12-3/TRBV12-4; clone_size: NA; j_call: TRBJ2-3; cdr3_nt: TGTGCCAGCAGTTCGAGGACTAGTGGGGTCACAGATACGCATTATTTT; cdr3_aa: CASSSRTSGVTDTHYF
d_call: TRBD1; v_call: TRBV4-1; clone_size: NA; j_call: TRBJ1-6; cdr3_nt: TGCGCCAGCAGCTACCTACAGGGGGCTAATAATACACCCCTTCACTTT; cdr3_aa: CASSYLQGANNTPLHF
d_call: NA; v_call: TRBV6-2/TRBV6-3; clone_size: NA; j_call: TRBJ2-7; cdr3_nt: TGTGCCAGCACCCGCAATTTCGGGACACAAGGAGCCTACGAGCAGTACTTC; cdr3_aa: CASTRNFGTQGAYEQYF
d_call: TRBD2; v_call: TRBV10-3; clone_size: NA; j_call: TRBJ2-7; cdr3_nt: TGTGCCATTACCAAACGATCGGGACTAGCGGCAGGGTTCTCCTACGATCAGTACTTC; cdr3_aa: CAITKRSGLAAGFSYDQYF
d_call: NA; v_call: TRBV28; clone_size: NA; j_call: TRBJ2-7; cdr3_nt: TGTGCCAGCAGTTTACGGGGGACAGTCCACGAGCAGTACTTC; cdr3_aa: CASSLRGTVHEQYF
d_call: NA; v_call: TRBV6-1; clone_size: NA; j_call: TRBJ1-5; cdr3_nt: TGTGCCAGCAGTGAGGGGGAGTCGGATAAGCCCCAACATTTC; cdr3_aa: CASSEGESDKPQHF
d_call: NA; v_call: TRBV7-9; clone_size: NA; j_call: TRBJ2-1; cdr3_nt: TGTGTCAGCAGCTTACGTCTAGCTGGAGAGGTAGAAGGCAATGAGCAGTTCTTC; cdr3_aa: CVSSLRLAGEVEGNEQFF
d_call: NA; v_call: TRBV6-2/TRBV6-3; clone_size: NA; j_call: TRBJ2-7; cdr3_nt: TGTGCCGGTAGTTACGAGGTACCCTACGAACAGAACTTC; cdr3_aa: CAGSYEVPYEQNF
d_call: NA; v_call: TRBV28; clone_size: NA; j_call: TRBJ1-5; cdr3_nt: TGTGCCAGCATCCCCGAGGTGATCAATCAGCCCCAGCATTTT; cdr3_aa: CASIPEVINQPQHF
d_call: NA; v_call: TRBV12-3/TRBV12-4; clone_size: NA; j_call: TRBJ2-7; cdr3_nt: TGTGCCAGTAGTAGGGGGACAAGGGGGTCCTACGAGCAGTACTTC; cdr3_aa: CASSRGTRGSYEQYF
d_call: NA; v_call: TRBV7-9; clone_size: NA; j_call: TRBJ2-3; cdr3_nt: TGTGCCAGCGGCTCTTCCGGTCCGGCGCAGTATTTT; cdr3_aa: CASGSSGPAQYF
d_call: NA; v_call: TRBV9; clone_size: NA; j_call: TRBJ2-3; cdr3_nt: TGTGCCAGCAGCGTAGTTCCAGGACGAACAGATACGCAGTATTTT; cdr3_aa: CASSVVPGRTDTQYF
d_call: NA; v_call: TRBV6-6; clone_size: NA; j_call: TRBJ2-4; cdr3_nt: TGTACCAGTAGTTTAGGAGTAGCGGACTACAAAAACATTCAGTACTTC; cdr3_aa: CTSSLGVADYKNIQYF
d_call: NA; v_call: TRBV12-3/TRBV12-4; clone_size: NA; j_call: TRBJ2-7; cdr3_nt: TGTGTCAGCAGTTTTCGGCAGGGTAAGGACGAGCACTACTTC; cdr3_aa: CVSSFRQGKDEHYF
d_call: NA; v_call: TRBV11-2; clone_size: NA; j_call: TRBJ2-5; cdr3_nt: TGTGCCAGCAGCCAAACTCCTGGTAGGGGGAAAGAGACCCTGTACTTT; cdr3_aa: CASSQTPGRGKETLYF
d_call: NA; v_call: TRBV14; clone_size: NA; j_call: TRBJ2-7; cdr3_nt: TGTGCCAGCAGCGCCTGGGGCTCCTACGAGCAGTACTTC; cdr3_aa: CASSAWGSYEQYF
d_call: NA; v_call: TRBV5-1; clone_size: many; j_call: TRBJ1-2; cdr3_nt: TGCGCCAGCAGCTTGGAGGGGGTGCGAGGCTACACCTTC; cdr3_aa: CASSLEGVRGYTF
d_call: NA; v_call: TRBV4-1; clone_size: once; j_call: TRBJ2-1; cdr3_nt: TGCACCAGCAGCCAAGCGGGTTTAGTAAGTGAGCAGTTCTTC; cdr3_aa: CTSSQAGLVSEQFF
d_call: TRBD2; v_call: TRBV6-2/TRBV6-3; clone_size: NA; j_call: TRBJ2-3; cdr3_nt: TGTGCCAGCAGCTTCCTCCGACTAACGGGAGCGGGGGTAGATACGCAGTATTTT; cdr3_aa: CASSFLRLTGAGVDTQYF
d_call: NA; v_call: TRBV11-2; clone_size: once; j_call: TRBJ2-7; cdr3_nt: TGTGCCAGCAGCTTAACAGGAGGGAGCTCCTACGAGCAGTACTTC; cdr3_aa: CASSLTGGSSYEQYF
d_call: NA; v_call: TRBV25-1; clone_size: many; j_call: TRBJ2-7; cdr3_nt: TGTGCCAGCAGTGAACGGGCAGGGTTCTACGACGAGCAGTACTTC; cdr3_aa: CASSERAGFYDEQYF
d_call: NA; v_call: TRBV6-6; clone_size: NA; j_call: TRBJ2-7; cdr3_nt: TGCGCCAGCAATCACGACACCTACGGGAACTACGAGCAGTACTTC; cdr3_aa: CASNHDTYGNYEQYF
d_call: NA; v_call: TRBV4-2; clone_size: few; j_call: TRBJ2-6; cdr3_nt: TGTGTCAGCAGCCAAGAAGCAAGCTCTGGGGCCAACGTCCTGACTTTC; cdr3_aa: CVSSQEASSGANVLTF
d_call: NA; v_call: TRBV28; clone_size: NA; j_call: TRBJ2-2; cdr3_nt: TGTGCCAGCAGTTCAAGAGGGGGGGCCGGGGCTAGCAAGAACACCGGGGAGCTGTTTTTT; cdr3_aa: CASSSRGGAGASKNTGELFF
d_call: NA; v_call: TRBV11-1; clone_size: NA; j_call: TRBJ2-1; cdr3_nt: TGTGTTAGCACCATCGGGTCCGGGTTACACTCCCACAATGAGCAGTTCTTC; cdr3_aa: CVSTIGSGLHSHNEQFF
d_call: TRBD1; v_call: TRBV5-4; clone_size: once; j_call: TRBJ1-4; cdr3_nt: TGTGGCAACAGCCGGACAGGACAAACTAATGAAAAACTGTTTTTT; cdr3_aa: CGNSRTGQTNEKLFF
d_call: NA; v_call: TRBV11-2; clone_size: NA; j_call: TRBJ2-5; cdr3_nt: TGTGCCAGTAGCCAAGCTCCTGGTAGGGGGAAAGAGACCCAGTACTTC; cdr3_aa: CASSQAPGRGKETQYF
d_call: NA; v_call: TRBV20-1; clone_size: few; j_call: TRBJ2-5; cdr3_nt: TGCAGTGCCCCCGGGACACCTTCGGGAGAGACCCAGTACTTC; cdr3_aa: CSAPGTPSGETQYF
d_call: TRBD1; v_call: TRBV29-1; clone_size: NA; j_call: TRBJ2-1; cdr3_nt: TGCAGCGCCCACACAGGGGGGAATGAGCAGCTCTTC; cdr3_aa: CSAHTGGNEQLF
d_call: NA; v_call: TRBV12-3/TRBV12-4; clone_size: NA; j_call: TRBJ2-3; cdr3_nt: TGTGCCAGCAGTTCTGCGAGCGGACGCACAGATACGCAGTACTTT; cdr3_aa: CASSSASGRTDTQYF
d_call: NA; v_call: TRBV9; clone_size: NA; j_call: TRBJ2-3; cdr3_nt: TGTGCCAGCAGCGCCGGGTCCCGGGACAAAACAGATACGCAGTATTTT; cdr3_aa: CASSAGSRDKTDTQYF
d_call: NA; v_call: TRBV10-1; clone_size: NA; j_call: TRBJ2-1; cdr3_nt: TGCGCCAGCAGTGAGTTTAACAATGAGCAGTTCTTC; cdr3_aa: CASSEFNNEQFF
d_call: TRBD1; v_call: TRBV25-1; clone_size: NA; j_call: TRBJ2-5; cdr3_nt: TGTGCCAGCAGTCCCTCCAGGGGGCGAGGGACCCAGTACTTC; cdr3_aa: CASSPSRGRGTQYF